The text below deals with one TCR beta chain. These data belong to a study of blood T cell repertoires in COVID-19. Background on the study: From the United States, Italy and Spain came samples of acute and convalescent COVID-19.

Assay used: immunoSEQ multiplex PCR; TCRdb lists only in-frame clones, some missing. The table has 200,000 to 250,000 clones, approximately 88% seen once. The CDR3 is made up of 14 amino acids. V was pared by 3 bases and J by 7 bases, with 6 bases of the junction left unmatched. Looked up from germline, CDR1 is LNHDA and CDR2 is SQIVND (reference sequence). Sequenced input: peripheral blood. The chain joins TRBV19 to TRBJ1-2, with 9 bases identical to TRBD1. The sequence was collected from a man aged 60 to 69 who had recovered from COVID-19. The CDR3 DNA follows: TGTGCCAGTAGTATGGGACAGGGAACGAGTGGCTACACCTTC. Amino acids: CASSMGQGTSGYTF.